The 21 T cell receptor beta chains below come from one sample, sequenced in a study of human T cells and chemical hapten exposure. TCRdb recomputed calls from the RACE reads with MiXCR, one row per CDR3 protein. The sample lists some 36,000 distinct CDR3 sequences, approximately 10% occurring once. Time point denoted: pre-sensitization, week 0. Noted treatment: therapeutic diphenylcyclopropenone sensitization with weekly scalp DPC. Researchers extracted total RNA from unfractionated whole blood. The sample consisted of whole blood, taken in connection with sensitization to the hapten diphenylcyclopropenone (DPC). The receptor set was obtained from a man aged 50 to 60 with alopecia areata. Some clones in this sample may be carry-over from other donors' samples.

This clonotype was picked up many times. The chain couples TRBV20-1 to TRBJ1-2, with D unclear. CDR1 and CDR2 (germline): DFQATT, SNEGSKA (reference sequence). Trimming shortened V by 0 bases and J by 2 bases, and 13 bases separated the two germline ends. The CDR3 totals 15 residues. In DNA, the CDR3 is TGCAGTGCTAGAGATTGGCCAGTTGGGAACTATGGCTACACCTTC. Translation: CSARDWPVGNYGYTF.

V usage is TRBV28 and J usage is TRBJ1-2; the D is unclear. Trimming left V 7 bases short and J 4 bases short, with 7 bases between. Germline V gene data show CDR1 as MDHEN and CDR2 as SYDVKM. The CDR3 spans 11 residues. In DNA, the CDR3 is TGTGCCAGCAACCAGGTCTATGGCTACACCTTC. Translation gives CASNQVYGYTF.

This clonotype was observed many times. This CDR3 reads CASSQQREYNEQFF. The CDR3 DNA sequence: TGTGCCAGCAGCCAACAGCGTGAATACAATGAGCAGTTCTTC. This chain connects TRBV14 to TRBJ2-1; D uncertain. CDR3 length: 14 residues. Germline CDR1 is SGHDN and CDR2 is FVKESK. Trimming stripped 2 bases from V and 4 bases from J, with 9 bases between.

Only a few counts were recorded for this clonotype. The rearrangement joins TRBV24-1 to TRBJ1-5; D is unresolved. Germline V CDR1 and CDR2: KGHDR, SFDVKD. CDR3 length equals 15 residues. With 4 bases removed from V and 0 bases from J, the gap between germline ends came to 9 bases. DNA of the CDR3: TGTGCCACCAGTGAAGCGGGCAATAGCAATCAGCCCCAGCATTTT. It yields the protein CATSEAGNSNQPQHF.

This clonotype was counted at least ten times. J is TRBJ2-1 and V is TRBV3-1; either TRBD1 or TRBD2 may supply D (5 bases each). Germline V gives CDR1 LGHDT, CDR2 YNNKEL (reference sequence). The CDR3 runs 16 residues. The V end lost 3 bases, the J end lost 6 bases, and 18 bases lay between the germline ends. The CDR3 loop is CASSHTPGRKINEQFF. For the CDR3, the DNA is TGTGCCAGCAGCCATACACCGGGACGGAAGATCAATGAGCAGTTCTTC.

The sample holds a few counts of this clonotype. The J gene is TRBJ1-2, the V gene TRBV5-4; 7 nucleotides align to TRBD1. Germline V gives CDR1 SGHNT, CDR2 YYREEE (reference sequence). V shed 4 bases, J shed 1 base, and the junction held 10 bases outside the gene matches. The CDR3 sequence is 16 residues long. The CDR3 spells CASSAGLTGINYGYTF. CDR3 in DNA: TGTGCCAGCAGCGCCGGACTGACAGGGATTAACTATGGCTACACCTTC.

This clonotype was recorded a few times. The chain uses TRBV29-1 and TRBJ1-1, with D possibly matching TRBD1 (6 bases). The V gene's germline CDR1 is SQVTM and CDR2 ANQGSEA. The ends were cut back, 2 bases at V and 8 bases at J, with 12 bases in the middle. The CDR3 contains 12 residues. The CDR3 is CSVERAGEEAFF. The CDR3 DNA follows: TGCAGCGTTGAAAGGGCAGGGGAGGAAGCTTTCTTT.

This clonotype was seen more than once but under ten times. This chain connects TRBV24-1 to TRBJ2-5; 8 bases align to TRBD1. CDR1 and CDR2 from the germline V gene are KGHDR and SFDVKD. The CDR3 covers 15 residues. V gave up 3 bases and J gave up 0 bases; unmatched junction bases: 2. The CDR3 loop reads CATSDRGQDQETQYF. The CDR3 DNA reads as TGTGCCACCAGTGATCGGGGACAGGACCAAGAGACCCAGTACTTC.

Remarks on this clonotype: At one of its ends the junction is not consistent with the germline gene, which may arise from a read error. The V gene is TRBV4-1, the J gene TRBJ1-6, with D tentatively TRBD1 (5 bases). Germline V lookup: CDR1 MGHRA, CDR2 YSYEKL. The CDR3 extends over 16 amino acids. The chain's CDR3 is CASRQTASSYNSPLHF. Here the CDR3 DNA reads TGCGCCAGCCGCCAGACAGCGAGCTCCTATAATTCACCCCTCCACTTT.

Many counts were recorded for this clonotype. In DNA, the CDR3 is TGTGCCATCAGTGAGAGTGACAGGGGGCACGGAGAGACCCAGTACTTC. This encodes CAISESDRGHGETQYF. The chain links TRBV10-3 to TRBJ2-5; 10 bases match TRBD1. In germline, CDR1 is ENHRY, CDR2 SYGVKD. The CDR3 spans 16 residues. V trimming: 2 bases; J trimming: 4 bases; junction bases outside the gene matches: 7.

The chain joins TRBV30 to TRBJ2-6, with no clear D. Germline V gene lookup returns CDR1 GTSNPN and CDR2 SVGIG (reference sequence). The CDR3 consists of 14 residues. V lost 2 bases to trimming and J lost 1 base, with 6 bases between them. CDR3: CAWSSGSGANVLTF. In DNA form, the CDR3 reads TGTGCCTGGAGTTCCGGATCTGGGGCCAACGTCCTGACTTTC.

The chain carries TRBV5-1 and TRBJ2-5; tentative D call: TRBD1 (5 bases). CDR3 length: 16 amino acids. The V gene lost 4 bases and the J gene lost 3 bases, with 19 bases spanning the gap. Per germline, CDR1 SGHRS and CDR2 YFSETQ. CDR3 in DNA: TGCGCCAGCAGCCCTGAGAGAGGACACCCCGAAGAGACCCAGTACTTC. Translation: CASSPERGHPEETQYF.

This chain connects TRBV7-9 to TRBJ1-1; maybe TRBD1 (6 bases). CDR3 size: 14 residues. The V gene lost 5 bases and the J gene lost 2 bases, with 12 bases spanning the gap. The germline V gene has CDR1 SEHNR and CDR2 FQNEAQ (reference sequence). Here the CDR3 reads CASSVQGANTEAFF. CDR3 coding DNA: TGTGCCAGCAGCGTACAGGGAGCTAACACTGAAGCTTTCTTT.

The gene calls are TRBV7-9 and TRBJ2-3; TRBD2 aligns across 14 bases. The J segment lost 6 bases and the V segment lost 5 bases, leaving 16 bases of the junction unmatched. CDR1 SEHNR and CDR2 FQNEAQ come from the germline V gene (reference sequence). This CDR3 region has 19 residues. The CDR3 region has the DNA TGTGCCAGCAGCACCCGACTAGCGGGAGGGCCCGCCGAAAAGGATACGCAGTATTTT. As protein: CASSTRLAGGPAEKDTQYF.

This clonotype was counted between two and nine times. The V and J genes are TRBV28 and TRBJ2-7, with D possibly called TRBD1 or TRBD2 (5 bases each). In germline, CDR1 is MDHEN, CDR2 SYDVKM. This CDR3 is 15 amino acids long. Trimming took 4 bases from V and 1 from J, leaving 14 bases between them. The CDR3 bases are TGTGCCAGCAGTTGGGACGGGGACCCGTCCTACGAGCAGTACTTC. This gives the protein CASSWDGDPSYEQYF.

The V call is TRBV29-1, the J call TRBJ2-7; possible D gene TRBD1, 6 bases. Germline CDR1 reads SQVTM; CDR2 reads ANQGSEA. V was shortened by 3 bases and J by 7 bases, with 16 bases between the two germline ends. This CDR3 is 13 amino acids long. CDR3 sequence (DNA): TGCAGCGTTGAGGGCCGAGAGGGGGATGAGCAGTACTTC. Translation: CSVEGREGDEQYF.

There are many counts of this clonotype. The chain uses TRBV4-2 and TRBJ2-3, with 8 bases aligning to TRBD2. The CDR3 covers 15 residues. The germline gives CDR1 LGHNA, CDR2 YNFKEQ. J lost 3 bases, V lost 4 bases, and 6 bases had no gene match. The CDR3, as DNA: TGTGCCAGCAGCCGGAGCGGGAGTGCGACAGATACGCAGTATTTT. Translation gives CASSRSGSATDTQYF.

This clonotype was counted ten times or more. The chain links TRBV10-3 to TRBJ2-1, with 12 positions matching TRBD2. V lost 6 bases, J lost 7 bases, and 7 bases stayed unmatched. The CDR3 spans 15 residues. Germline CDR1 reads ENHRY; CDR2 reads SYGVKD. CDR3 DNA: TGTGCCATCAGCGAACTAGCGGGAGGCTTGAATGAGCAGTTCTTC. Amino acids: CAISELAGGLNEQFF.

J is TRBJ2-2 and V is TRBV6-1; D remains unclear. Germline V gene data show CDR1 as MNHNS and CDR2 as SASEGT. The CDR3 loop spans 15 amino acids. V was clipped by 0 bases and J by 6 bases, with 11 bases between them. CDR3 bases: TGTGCCAGCAGTGAAGCAGGGCAGCAGCCCGGGGAGCTGTTTTTT. Amino acid sequence: CASSEAGQQPGELFF.

This clonotype occurred a few times. The rearrangement uses TRBV28 and TRBJ2-7; D unclear. V shed 5 bases and J shed 3 bases, with 5 bases lying between them. This CDR3 comprises 11 residues. In germline, CDR1 is MDHEN, CDR2 SYDVKM. CDR3 region: CASSGDYEQYF. In nucleotides, the CDR3 is TGTGCCAGCAGTGGTGACTACGAGCAGTACTTC. The entire variable domain, with the rest obtained from reference TRBV28 and TRBJ2-7, is as follows: DVKVTQSSRYLVKRTGEKVFLECVQDMDHENMFWYRQDPGLGLRLIYFSYDVKMKEKGDIPEGYSVSREKKERFSLILESASTNQTSMYLCASSGDYEQYFGPGTRLTVT.

This clonotype was picked up a small number of times. This chain links TRBV29-1 with TRBJ2-5; no clear D gene. The CDR3 has 12 residues. The germline V gene has CDR1 SQVTM and CDR2 ANQGSEA. V lost 0 bases to trimming and J lost 2 bases, with 4 bases between them. The CDR3 spells CSVEESQETQYF. The CDR3 coding sequence is TGCAGCGTTGAAGAGAGTCAAGAGACCCAGTACTTC.